This TCR beta chain was profiled in a study of metastatic and nonmetastatic thyroid tumors (dated by TCRdb to between 2020 and 2021). As for the study more broadly: Repertoires were compared across peripheral blood and tumor or nodule tissue samples from malignant and benign thyroid patients. General study outcomes and caveats: In both blood and tumor samples, TCR beta diversity was reported to be significantly higher in malignant tumors than in benign nodules.

At the junction V is shortened by 0 bases and J by 7 bases, with 9 bases in between. The cysteine opens and the phenylalanine closes a CDR3 of 14 amino acids. The DNA shown is the 42-base CDR3, in frame from base 1. Receptors were amplified or captured by PCR. The listed sequencing device is Illumina HiSeq 4000. The TCR beta-chain CDR3 region of each patient was profiled by high-throughput sequencing. The source study handled its data this way. A classifier to discriminate distant-metastatic papillary thyroid cancer patients was built from CDR3 differences across clinicopathological groups. The Shannon index was used to measure repertoire diversity, and the Morisita-Horn index was used to measure how similar tumor and blood repertoires were. TCRdb reanalyzed the raw reads on its own, using fastp at Q25 for trimming and MiXCR for clone calling, and kept in-frame beta chains. TCRdb assigned the V and J calls; the authors' analysis was not used. Present in this sample are some 20,000 clones, about 20% of which were seen just once. Of the sample, 8.1% is held by the ten largest clones.

None of the patients had been given any treatment before thyroid surgery. Using T-cell receptor beta sequencing, the study looked back at clinical samples from patients collected from about 2011 to 2018. This clone was observed a handful of times. Its antigen is not yet known. No per-base quality is available; no much larger clone lies one base away. The source material was adjacent normal tissue. The chain links TRBV12-3 or TRBV12-4 with TRBJ2-2; the D gene cannot be resolved reliably. The clonotype comes from a female donor with papillary thyroid cancer or a benign thyroid nodule (not recorded which). Some clones in this sample may be carry-over from other donors' samples. The CDR3 sequence is CASSLASQYGELFF. The sequenced DNA is TGTGCCAGCAGTTTAGCGAGCCAGTACGGGGAGCTGTTTTTT.